Given below is one T cell receptor (beta chain) in context. Other DNA sequences from this sample encode an identical CDR3 as well. CD8 cells regarded as naive lacked CD45RO, were positively chosen for CCR7, and omitted terminally differentiated effector memory CD45RA+ cells. Sequencing used immunoSEQ multiplex PCR; TCRdb keeps in-frame clones, though not all of them. The sample contains hundreds of thousands of clones, about 91% of which appear only once. The sample originates from a study of shared clonotypes between healthy human individuals. The material sequenced was naive CD8+ T cells sorted from blood. The receptor's source is a man aged 30 to 45 in good health.

The CDR3: CASSTGTGAYEQYF. CDR3 in DNA: TGTGCCAGTAGTACCGGGACAGGCGCCTACGAGCAGTACTTC. The rearrangement links TRBV19 to TRBJ2-7; 8 bases are a match to TRBD1. V gave up 4 bases and J gave up 2 bases; unmatched junction bases: 4. There are 14 residues in the CDR3. From germline, CDR1 is LNHDA and CDR2 SQIVND (reference sequence).